This T cell receptor (beta chain) is drawn from a study of blood T cell repertoires in COVID-19. Study-level information: PBMCs, B-cell-depleted T cells, or T cells provided the cDNA or gDNA that made up the material.

Per the study methods: Nucleated cell counts were estimated from reference gene primer amplification. Data came from immunoSEQ multiplex PCR; TCRdb stores just in-frame clones and leaves some out. That table supplies the V and J calls and clone size; D and trimming were determined from the DNA. The data show roughly 250,000 clones, with approximately 86% seen just once and roughly 4.9% held by the top ten. This sequence originates from a woman older than 75 with active or convalescent COVID-19. Sequenced: peripheral blood.

DNA for the CDR3: TGTGCCAGCAGTGAAAACCCGGGTGGCTACACCTTC. It yields the protein CASSENPGGYTF. The chain has TRBV25-1 and TRBJ1-2; D gene ambiguous. The V gene lost 2 bases and the J gene lost 7 bases, with 8 bases spanning the gap. CDR1 MGHDK and CDR2 SYGVNS come from the germline V gene. This CDR3 is built from 12 residues.